This entry concerns a single TCR beta chain. Trimming took off 6 bases at V and 2 bases at J, with 26 bases between the two ends. CDR1 and CDR2 (germline): DFQATT, SNEGSKA (reference sequence). CDR3 size: 18 residues. A modified ARM-PCR protocol with three rounds of nested PCR amplified TCRbeta. MiXCR, applied by TCRdb to the multiplex PCR reads, yields one record per CDR3 protein. The sample lists 40,000 to 45,000 distinct CDR3 sequences; roughly 60% were seen once. RNA was extracted from bulk tissue without any cell sorting. The normal lung tissue was taken more than 3 cm from the tumor edge. The data derive from a study of tumor and adjacent non-tumor tissue in lung cancer. The overall study: Histology: about a dozen adenocarcinoma, 2 squamous cell carcinoma, 1 small cell lung cancer. Aged about 31 to 76 years, patients included about 11 men and roughly five women with stage I to III disease.

The sequenced sample consisted of distant non-tumor lung tissue. The receptor's source is a woman in her thirties or forties with non-small cell lung cancer. The chain couples TRBV20-1 to TRBJ1-5, with D possibly matching TRBD1 (5 bases). For the CDR3, the DNA is TGCAGTGCGCTAGTGGAACGGGACGGCGGGCGTGGCAATCAGCCCCAGCATTTT. Protein product: CSALVERDGGRGNQPQHF.